The text below deals with one TCR beta chain. Its target antigen remains unknown. Per-base quality was not reported, and no clone a single base away is much larger than it. Different DNA sequences within this sample yield the same CDR3. The data stem from a study of technical replicates of blood from several donors (dated by TCRdb to about 2017). Library prep was done by the immunoSEQ multiplex PCR assay. TCRdb provides this immuneACCESS table in a form limited to in-frame rearrangements. Some clones are lacking; in checked studies, under half of them reflect an unresolved V gene, and why the rest are absent is not known. A total of tens of thousands of clones appear in this sample, around nine tenths of them only once. Clones ranked in the top ten supply around 5.1% of the sample. Reading the germline V gene gives CDR1 ENHRY and CDR2 SYGVKD. Trimming costs V 2 bases and J 0 bases, and their ends lie 5 bases apart. Measured from the cysteine to the phenylalanine, the CDR3 is 14 residues long. Only the CDR3 part of the read is kept: 42 bases, read in frame from the first base.

The sequencing sample was made of PBMCs. The chain is encoded by TRBV10-3 joined to TRBJ2-1; the D region possibly corresponds to TRBD2 (5 bases align). The sequence came from a human donor in good health. Some clones in this sample may be carry-over from other donors' samples. For the CDR3, the sequence is CAISEGSSYNEQFF. At the DNA level, the sequence is TGTGCCATCAGTGAGGGGAGCTCCTACAATGAGCAGTTCTTC.